This T cell receptor beta chain stems from a study of a mutant IDH1 vaccine in newly diagnosed glioma. With respect to this clone: What it binds is unknown.

As to time point: week 11, during vaccination. Topical imiquimod accompanied each vaccine dose, which consisted of 300 ug of mutant IDH1 20-mer peptide. TCRdb's copy holds only in-frame clones and misses some; the assay was immunoSEQ multiplex PCR. This table holds 120,000 or so clones, 80% found once. Sequencing used PBMCs, obtained from a glioma patient whose treatment included an IDH1 peptide vaccine. This TCR derives from a man in his forties with glioma.

The CDR3 loop reads CASSGPGGSYSNQPQHF. CDR3 DNA: TGTGCCAGCAGTGGCCCCGGGGGGAGTTATAGCAATCAGCCCCAGCATTTT. The genes are TRBV6-1 and TRBJ1-5; a weak D match, TRBD1 (5 bases). This CDR3 has 17 amino acids. CDR1 is MNHNS and CDR2 is SASEGT in the germline V gene. V was clipped by 4 bases and J by 0 bases, with 16 bases between them.